Following are 18 T cell receptor beta chains from one sample sequenced in a study of molecular identifiers for immune sequencing clone quantification. TCRdb processed the PCR reads anew with MiXCR; each CDR3 protein has one entry. The profile covers about 320,000 distinct CDR3 sequences, with about a fifth appearing a single time and approximately 0.83% taken by the ten largest. Sample: naive CD8+ T cells from blood, with Jurkat cell RNA spiked in. Subset in this sample: FACS-sorted CD8+CD4-CCR7+CD45RA+ naive T cells. These receptors were obtained from a human donor in good health. Some libraries in this study had Jurkat cell RNA spiked in.

In its sample, this clonotype was seen many times. The chain couples TRBV20-1 to TRBJ2-7; D ambiguous. The CDR3 spans 10 residues. Germline V gives CDR1 DFQATT, CDR2 SNEGSKA (reference sequence). V was cut by 2 bases and J by 7 bases, with 6 bases left in between. This chain's CDR3 is CSARRREQYF. In nucleotides, the CDR3 is TGCAGTGCTAGAAGGCGGGAGCAGTACTTC.

V usage is TRBV14 and J usage is TRBJ2-5; 8 nucleotides align to TRBD2. CDR1 SGHDN and CDR2 FVKESK come from the germline V gene. Trimming at V came to 0 bases and at J to 7 bases, leaving 16 bases not matched to a gene. This CDR3 comprises 18 residues. This CDR3 is CASSQESWGGGSVGTQYF. The CDR3 DNA reads TGTGCCAGCAGCCAAGAATCCTGGGGCGGGGGGTCCGTCGGGACCCAGTACTTC. Supplemented by reference TRBV14 and TRBJ2-5, the full variable domain reads EAGVTQFPSHSVIEKGQTVTLRCDPISGHDNLYWYRRVMGKEIKFLLHFVKESKQDESGMPNNRFLAERTGGTYSTLKVQPAELEDSGVYFCASSQESWGGGSVGTQYFGPGTRLLVL.

This clonotype appeared a few times. The CDR3 DNA sequence: TGTGCCATCAGTGATCCCACGAGGACTAGTAGTACCGGGGAGCTGTTTTTT. Its translation: CAISDPTRTSSTGELFF. The chain combines TRBV10-3 with TRBJ2-2, with 7 bases matching TRBD2. Germline assignment: CDR1 ENHRY and CDR2 SYGVKD. The V gene end was trimmed by 3 bases and the J gene end by 5 bases; junction bases not matched to a gene: 12. CDR3 size: 17 residues.

This clonotype was found many times. J is TRBJ1-5 and V is TRBV12-3 or TRBV12-4; D is possibly TRBD1 (6 bases). V lost 1 base to trimming and J lost 8 bases, with 18 bases between them. The CDR3 covers 16 residues. CDR3 residues: CASSLVGQETVEPQHF. CDR3 bases: TGTGCCAGCAGTTTAGTGGGACAAGAAACGGTGGAGCCCCAGCATTTT.

This clonotype was seen more than once but under ten times. The chain uses TRBV18 and TRBJ2-4; weak D call: TRBD2 (6 bases). Germline CDR1 reads KGHSH; CDR2 reads LQKENI. This CDR3 has 18 amino acids. Trimming took off 0 bases at V and 1 base at J, with 16 bases between the two ends. The CDR3 coding sequence is TGTGCCAGCTCACCACCGTGGCAGGCGGGACCTGCCAAAAACATTCAGTACTTC. Its translation: CASSPPWQAGPAKNIQYF.

In regard to this clonotype: This may arise from a read error, as a much more abundant clone is one base away. V usage is TRBV2 and J usage is TRBJ1-4, with 7 bases identical to TRBD1. Germline assignment: CDR1 SNHLY and CDR2 FYNNEI. Trimming removed 5 bases from V and 12 bases from J; junction bases left unmatched: 15. The CDR3 is 15 amino acids. CDR3 coding DNA: TGTGCCAGCAGTCCGACAGGGACTCCCGGGGATGAACTGTTTTTT. Translated, it gives CASSPTGTPGDELFF.

This clonotype has ten or more counts. The chain joins TRBV7-9 to TRBJ2-3; tentative D call: TRBD2 (5 bases). The ends were cut back, 6 bases at V and 2 bases at J, with 6 bases in the middle. The CDR3 sequence is 12 residues long. Germline V gene data show CDR1 as SEHNR and CDR2 as FQNEAQ (reference sequence). This chain's CDR3 is CASRDFTDTQYF. CDR3 coding DNA: TGTGCCAGCAGGGACTTCACAGATACGCAGTATTTT.

As concerns this clonotype: The junction departs from the called germline gene at one end, perhaps through a read error. This rearrangement joins TRBV24-1 to TRBJ2-2, with a weak D call TRBD2 (5 bases). From germline, CDR1 is KGHDR and CDR2 SFDVKD. The CDR3 length is 13 residues. Here the CDR3 reads CATSDLLSGELSF. DNA of the CDR3: TGTGCCACCAGTGATTTATTATCCGGGGAGCTGTCTTTT.

This clonotype was detected many times. The chain uses TRBV6-5 and TRBJ2-1, with a weak D call TRBD1 (5 bases). Trimming removed 7 bases from V and 5 bases from J, with 12 bases in between. Germline V gene sequence: CDR1 MNHEY, CDR2 SVGAGI. The CDR3 runs 13 residues. DNA of the CDR3: TGTGCCAGCATTTCAGGGTTGGACAATGAGCAGTTCTTC. Protein: CASISGLDNEQFF.

This clonotype was picked up many times. The rearrangement links TRBV19 to TRBJ1-4; D uncertain. Per germline, CDR1 LNHDA and CDR2 SQIVND (reference sequence). Trimming removed 5 bases at V and 5 bases at J, with 12 bases between. This CDR3 has 14 amino acids. The CDR3, as DNA: TGTGCCAGTAGTCATGGCAGGATGAATGAAAAACTGTTTTTT. Translated, it gives CASSHGRMNEKLFF.

This clonotype was observed many times. The rearrangement joins TRBV9 to TRBJ1-4; possibly TRBD1 for D (5 bases). Trimming stripped 3 bases from V and 7 bases from J, with 13 bases between. Germline V gene lookup returns CDR1 SGDLS and CDR2 YYNGEE. The CDR3 has 14 residues. CDR3 protein: CASSEDSFAEKLFF. The DNA of the CDR3 is TGTGCCAGCAGCGAAGACAGTTTTGCTGAAAAACTGTTTTTT.

The chain joins TRBV3-1 to TRBJ2-7, with D hard to call. V dropped 4 bases and J dropped 1 base, with 14 bases sitting between them. This CDR3 region has 15 residues. Germline values: CDR1 LGHDT, CDR2 YNNKEL (reference sequence). CDR3 nucleotides: TGTGCCAGCAGCCCACCGGCACCGTTATCCTACGAGCAGTACTTC. Translated: CASSPPAPLSYEQYF.

A few counts support this clonotype. The rearrangement uses TRBV7-9 and TRBJ2-1; TRBD1 matches at 8 bases. Germline lookup yields CDR1 SEHNR and CDR2 FQNEAQ (reference sequence). The CDR3 totals 17 residues. J gave up 2 bases and V 5 bases, and 11 bases lay outside the gene matches. This chain's CDR3 is CASSPPRGQGTYNEQFF. CDR3 sequence (DNA): TGTGCCAGCAGCCCCCCTCGCGGACAGGGAACCTACAATGAGCAGTTCTTC.

This clonotype has at least ten counts. This sequence joins TRBV7-8 and TRBJ2-1, with TRBD2 matching over 7 bases. Per germline, CDR1 SGHVS and CDR2 FQNEAQ. The CDR3 consists of 15 residues. J lost 6 bases, V lost 5 bases, and 10 bases had no gene match. The CDR3 protein is CASSMRLALGNEQFF. CDR3 in DNA: TGTGCCAGCAGCATGCGACTAGCTCTCGGCAATGAGCAGTTCTTC.

The V call is TRBV13, the J call TRBJ1-1; TRBD1 agrees at 11 bases. This CDR3 is 14 amino acids long. Germline values: CDR1 PRHDT, CDR2 FYEKMQ (reference sequence). With V trimmed by 4 bases and J by 5 bases, 3 bases remained unmatched. DNA for the CDR3: TGTGCCAGCAGCTCCCGGGACAGGGGGACTGAAGCTTTCTTT. This sequence encodes CASSSRDRGTEAFF.

This clonotype was found many times. The genes are TRBV27 and TRBJ1-6, with D hard to call. Germline V gene data show CDR1 as MNHEY and CDR2 as SMNVEV (reference sequence). V dropped 3 bases and J dropped 6 bases, with 6 bases sitting between them. The CDR3 is made up of 13 amino acids. The CDR3, as DNA: TGTGCCAGCAGTTTGTGGGTTAATTCACCCCTCCACTTT. Protein sequence: CASSLWVNSPLHF.

V is TRBV6-1 and J is TRBJ1-1, with unresolved D. V was clipped by 1 base and J by 0 bases, with 12 bases between them. Germline-derived CDR1 and CDR2 are MNHNS and SASEGT. CDR3 length equals 16 residues. CDR3 nucleotides: TGTGCCAGCAGTGAAGGTCCAGAGTACGTGAACACTGAAGCTTTCTTT. Its translation is CASSEGPEYVNTEAFF.

This clonotype was counted once. A much larger clone is a single base away; this may be a read error. The chain has TRBV7-9 and TRBJ1-5; TRBD1 matches 7 bases. This CDR3 comprises 15 residues. Germline V gives CDR1 SEHNR, CDR2 FQNEAQ (reference sequence). V was clipped by 4 bases and J by 5 bases; unmatched bases: 8. The CDR3 spells CASSSDRALDQPQHF. In DNA form, the CDR3 reads TGTGCCAGCAGCTCCGACAGGGCCCTGGATCAGCCCCAGCATTTT. Combining the CDR3 with reference TRBV7-9 and TRBJ1-5 gives the whole variable domain DTGVSQNPRHKITKRGQNVTFRCDPISEHNRLYWYRQTLGQGPEFLTYFQNEAQLEKSRLLSDRFSAERPKGSFSTLEIQRTEQGDSAMYLCASSSDRALDQPQHFGDGTRLSIL.